The sequence of this TCR beta chain was determined in a study of T cells after posttransplantation cyclophosphamide. There are many counts of this clone. Its antigen is unknown. The V and J ends lost 2 bases and 2 bases, in that order; junction bases with no gene match: 3. There are 15 residues in the CDR3. CDR1 SGHDN and CDR2 FVKESK come from the germline V gene. Using immunoSEQ multiplex PCR, the repertoire was profiled, and TCRdb retains in-frame clones only, with some absent. There are fewer than 55,000 clones in the sample, none observed a single time. The study, taken as a whole, reports: After PTCy, TRB diversity resembled that of CNI/methotrexate controls.

V gene TRBV14 combines with J gene TRBJ1-5, with 7 bases matching TRBD1. Sequencing was carried out using PBMCs. The sequence was collected from a man aged 40-49 years in good health, CMV-negative, and a related stem cell transplant donor. In nucleotides, the CDR3 is TGTGCCAGCAGCCAATGGGACAGAGGCAATCAGCCCCAGCATTTT. It translates to CASSQWDRGNQPQHF.